Listed here are 10 T cell receptor beta chains from one sample, sequenced in a study of shared clonotypes between healthy human individuals. The table came from immunoSEQ multiplex PCR; TCRdb's copy has only in-frame clones and leaves some out. The table lists about 600,000 clones, roughly 97% of them singletons. The source material was naive CD4+ T cells sorted from blood. Subset reported: CD45RA+ positively selected. The receptors were sampled from a woman in her 30s in good health.

This sequence joins TRBV18 and TRBJ1-1; D may be TRBD1 (5 bases). CDR3 length equals 15 residues. V was pared by 0 bases and J by 0 bases, with 8 bases between. Germline lookup yields CDR1 KGHSH and CDR2 LQKENI. CDR3 DNA sequence: TGTGCCAGCTCACCACCTAGCAGGGTGAACACTGAAGCTTTCTTT. Translating it yields CASSPPSRVNTEAFF. Drawing the rest from reference TRBV18 and TRBJ1-1, the complete variable domain is NAGVMQNPRHLVRRRGQEARLRCSPMKGHSHVYWYRQLPEEGLKFMVYLQKENIIDESGMPKERFSAEFPKEGPSILRIQQVVRGDSAAYFCASSPPSRVNTEAFFGQGTRLTVV.

This clone was observed once. The genes are TRBV28 and TRBJ1-4, with D uncertain. Germline V gene sequence: CDR1 MDHEN, CDR2 SYDVKM. The V and J ends lost 6 bases and 7 bases respectively, with 15 bases between them. The CDR3 extends over 14 amino acids. The CDR3 loop reads CASSQHHESEKLFF. As DNA, the CDR3 is TGTGCCAGCAGCCAACACCACGAATCTGAAAAACTGTTTTTT. Full variable domain (missing parts from reference TRBV28 and TRBJ1-4): DVKVTQSSRYLVKRTGEKVFLECVQDMDHENMFWYRQDPGLGLRLIYFSYDVKMKEKGDIPEGYSVSREKKERFSLILESASTNQTSMYLCASSQHHESEKLFFGSGTQLSVL.

J is TRBJ1-3 and V is TRBV5-4; D is possibly TRBD1 (5 bases). The CDR3 consists of 15 residues. The V gene lost 3 bases and the J gene lost 8 bases, with 18 bases spanning the gap. The V gene's germline CDR1 is SGHNT and CDR2 YYREEE (reference sequence). CDR3 in amino acids: CASSSSEGGRDTIYF. DNA for the CDR3: TGTGCCAGCAGCTCCTCCGAGGGTGGCAGGGACACCATATATTTT.

The chain links TRBV27 to TRBJ2-2, with 7 nucleotides matching TRBD2. The trim removed 2 bases at V and 6 bases at J, leaving 6 bases unmatched. This CDR3 has 15 residues. Germline lookup yields CDR1 MNHEY and CDR2 SMNVEV (reference sequence). The CDR3 bases are TGTGCCAGCAGTTTAACGCGGGAGTCCCCCGGGGAGCTGTTTTTT. Its protein is CASSLTRESPGELFF.

The chain links TRBV30 to TRBJ2-7, with a tentative D call TRBD2 (7 bases). Trimming removed 0 bases from V and 2 bases from J, with 14 bases in between. The CDR3 covers 15 residues. Per germline, CDR1 GTSNPN and CDR2 SVGIG (reference sequence). CDR3 loop: CAWSVGGGSPYEQYF. DNA of the CDR3: TGTGCCTGGAGTGTAGGGGGAGGGAGCCCCTACGAGCAGTACTTC.

The chain employs TRBV6-5 and TRBJ1-6; TRBD1 is a possible D gene (5 bases). V lost 0 bases, J lost 10 bases, and 13 bases lay in between. The CDR3 spans 15 residues. Germline CDR1 and CDR2: MNHEY and SVGAGI. The CDR3 nucleotides are TGTGCCAGCAGTTACTCTCCAGGGAGGCCCTCACCCCTCCACTTT. The encoded protein is CASSYSPGRPSPLHF.

This chain joins TRBV9 and TRBJ2-7; weak D call: TRBD2 (5 bases). The length of the CDR3 is 14 residues. Between the trimmed V and J ends, which lost 0 bases and 6 bases, there was a span of 13 bases. CDR1 and CDR2 (germline): SGDLS, YYNGEE. CDR3 sequence (DNA): TGTGCCAGCAGCGTAGAGGATTCGGGGATCGAGCAGTACTTC. This gives the protein CASSVEDSGIEQYF. The full variable domain, completed using reference TRBV9 and TRBJ2-7, is DSGVTQTPKHLITATGQRVTLRCSPRSGDLSVYWYQQSLDQGLQFLIQYYNGEERAKGNILERFSAQQFPDLHSELNLSSLELGDSALYFCASSVEDSGIEQYFGPGTRLTVT.

V and J are TRBV10-1 and TRBJ2-7, with D uncertain. The CDR3 spans 12 residues. The germline V gene has CDR1 WNHNN and CDR2 SYGVQD (reference sequence). Trimming took 2 bases from V and 3 from J, leaving 5 bases between them. Here the CDR3 reads CASSEGRYEQYF. The CDR3 DNA reads TGCGCCAGCAGTGAGGGTCGCTACGAGCAGTACTTC.

The chain couples TRBV7-9 to TRBJ1-1, with a weak D call TRBD1 (6 bases). With 5 bases removed from V and 2 bases from J, the gap between germline ends came to 18 bases. CDR3 length: 16 residues. Germline CDR1 SEHNR, CDR2 FQNEAQ (reference sequence). The CDR3 DNA follows: TGTGCCAGCAGCACGACCAAACAGGGCCGAAACACTGAAGCTTTCTTT. Its protein is CASSTTKQGRNTEAFF.

The DNA of the CDR3 is TGTGCCAGTAGTAGGGACAGGGCAAACACTGAAGCTTTCTTT. Translating gives CASSRDRANTEAFF. The chain links TRBV19 to TRBJ1-1; 9 bases align to TRBD1. Trimming removed 4 bases from V and 2 bases from J; junction bases left unmatched: 2. The germline V gene has CDR1 LNHDA and CDR2 SQIVND (reference sequence). The CDR3 has 14 amino acids.